These 22 T cell receptor beta chains came from one sample sequenced in a study of long-term antiretroviral therapy in people with HIV. Researchers ran immunoSEQ v3.0 at survey level. Here immunoSEQ multiplex PCR was the method, and the copy in TCRdb shows in-frame clones only, minus some. Among about 35,000 clones, roughly 79% were seen once, and the ten largest hold around 3.6%. Specimen: unsorted PBMCs, collected 3 years after starting antiretroviral therapy. The receptors stem from a man aged 50-59 years with HIV.

CDR3 in amino acids: CTSSQDAQGITHTIYF. The DNA of the CDR3 is TGCACCAGCAGCCAAGATGCACAGGGCATCACCCACACCATATATTTT. The chain has TRBV1 and TRBJ1-3; the table assigns TRBD1, which was not confirmed against the DNA. TRBV1 is shown as a pseudogene. The CDR3 sequence is 16 residues long.

The V and J genes are TRBV11-2 and TRBJ1-2; D is uncertain. The V end lost 2 bases, the J end lost 4 bases, and 14 bases lay between the germline ends. The CDR3 extends over 15 amino acids. Germline CDR1 reads SGHAT; CDR2 reads FQNNGV. The CDR3 loop reads CASSLRSFGSYGYTF. DNA for the CDR3: TGTGCCAGCAGCTTACGGTCCTTCGGATCCTATGGCTACACCTTC.

The chain links TRBV7-2 to TRBJ1-5; D gene unclear. This CDR3 is 13 amino acids long. Trimming took 2 bases from V and 0 from J, leaving 2 bases between them. Germline assignment: CDR1 SGHTA and CDR2 FQGNSA. The CDR3 sequence: CASSLSSNQPQHF. CDR3 bases: TGTGCCAGCAGCTTATCTAGCAATCAGCCCCAGCATTTT.

The J gene is TRBJ1-2, the V gene TRBV7-9; D gene unclear. V lost 4 bases and J 2 bases, leaving 11 bases between the germline ends. Germline CDR1 and CDR2: SEHNR and FQNEAQ (reference sequence). This CDR3 is 14 amino acids long. CDR3 nucleotide sequence: TGTGCCAGCAGCTCCCGCAACGAAAACTATGGCTACACCTTC. It yields the protein CASSSRNENYGYTF.

This clone is a singleton in its sample. The chain recombines TRBV4-2 with TRBJ1-1, with 7 bases matching TRBD1. J lost 4 bases, V lost 0 bases, and 5 bases had no gene match. The germline V gene encodes CDR1 LGHNA and CDR2 YNFKEQ. The CDR3 length is 15 residues. DNA of the CDR3: TGTGCCAGCAGCCAAGAGACTCACAGGGGCACTGAAGCTTTCTTT. This translates into CASSQETHRGTEAFF.

The V call is TRBV7-9, the J call TRBJ2-5, with D tentatively TRBD2 (7 bases). The CDR3 consists of 13 residues. V lost 1 base, J lost 14 bases, and 17 bases lay in between. Germline V gene sequence: CDR1 SEHNR, CDR2 FQNEAQ (reference sequence). The CDR3 DNA follows: TGTGCCAGCAGCTTAGAGCGGGCGGGGGCCCCATACTTC. Translated: CASSLERAGAPYF.

This clone showed up just a few times. V gene TRBV6-5 combines with J gene TRBJ1-5; D remains unclear. Trimming stripped 10 bases from V and 1 base from J, with 17 bases between. The CDR3 consists of 15 residues. The germline V gene has CDR1 MNHEY and CDR2 SVGAGI. The CDR3 is CATHPGGGSNQPQHF. The CDR3 nucleotides read TGTGCCACTCACCCCGGCGGAGGGAGCAATCAGCCCCAGCATTTT.

The chain has TRBV18 and TRBJ1-4, with 8 bases aligning to TRBD1. The trim removed 2 bases at V and 2 bases at J, leaving 1 base unmatched. This CDR3 has 15 amino acids. The germline V gene encodes CDR1 KGHSH and CDR2 LQKENI. In nucleotides, the CDR3 is TGTGCCAGCTCACCAGACAGGGGCACTAATGAAAAACTGTTTTTT. This encodes CASSPDRGTNEKLFF.

V is TRBV28 and J is TRBJ1-1; no reliable D call. V lost 2 bases, J lost 6 bases, and 7 bases lay in between. This CDR3 has 12 amino acids. CDR1 MDHEN and CDR2 SYDVKM come from the germline V gene. CDR3 nucleotide sequence: TGTGCCAGCAGTTTACTCGACGCTGAAGCTTTCTTT. Encoded protein: CASSLLDAEAFF. The whole variable domain, filled in from reference TRBV28 and TRBJ1-1, reads DVKVTQSSRYLVKRTGEKVFLECVQDMDHENMFWYRQDPGLGLRLIYFSYDVKMKEKGDIPEGYSVSREKKERFSLILESASTNQTSMYLCASSLLDAEAFFGQGTRLTVV.

This chain links TRBV7-2 with TRBJ1-1; 8 nucleotides match TRBD1. J gave up 4 bases and V 3 bases, and 4 bases lay outside the gene matches. Per the germline V gene, CDR1 is SGHTA and CDR2 is FQGNSA. There are 14 residues in the CDR3. CDR3 in DNA: TGTGCCAGCAGCTTCCAGGGGGCGAGCACTGAAGCTTTCTTT. Translated, it gives CASSFQGASTEAFF.

V is TRBV7-2 and J is TRBJ2-7; the D gene is possibly TRBD1 (6 bases). V was pared by 5 bases and J by 2 bases, with 16 bases between. CDR3 length: 15 amino acids. Germline-derived CDR1 and CDR2 are SGHTA and FQGNSA. CDR3 amino acids: CASSPRTARAYEQYF. The CDR3 bases are TGTGCCAGCAGCCCCCGGACAGCTAGAGCCTACGAGCAGTACTTC.

The rearrangement joins TRBV5-1 to TRBJ2-3; TRBD1 is a possible D gene (6 bases). Germline values: CDR1 SGHRS, CDR2 YFSETQ. CDR3 size: 15 residues. The V gene lost 3 bases and the J gene lost 1 base, with 12 bases spanning the gap. The CDR3 spells CASSSWGQGTDTQYF. As DNA, the CDR3 is TGCGCCAGCAGCTCGTGGGGGCAGGGCACAGATACGCAGTATTTT.

This clone has only one observation. The V call is TRBV7-9, the J call TRBJ2-3, with TRBD2 identical over 11 bases. With 0 bases clipped from V and 4 bases from J, the junction kept 9 bases outside the gene matches. CDR1 and CDR2 from the germline V gene are SEHNR and FQNEAQ (reference sequence). The CDR3 spans 18 residues. Here the CDR3 reads CASSLAVVSGRAADTQYF. The CDR3 DNA follows: TGTGCCAGCAGCTTAGCGGTCGTTAGCGGGAGGGCCGCAGATACGCAGTATTTT.

CDR3 region: CASSGHGGGYQETQYF. Written as DNA, the CDR3 is TGTGCCAGCTCGGGGCATGGCGGGGGGTACCAAGAGACCCAGTACTTC. The rearrangement uses TRBV5-4 and TRBJ2-5; TRBD2 matches 8 bases. This CDR3 contains 16 residues. Per germline, CDR1 SGHNT and CDR2 YYREEE (reference sequence). V shed 7 bases, J shed 0 bases, and the junction held 11 bases outside the gene matches.

J is TRBJ2-7 and V is TRBV19; the match to TRBD1 covers 9 bases. The CDR3 has 15 amino acids. Germline loops: CDR1 LNHDA, CDR2 SQIVND (reference sequence). Trimming at V came to 6 bases and at J to 1 base, leaving 7 bases not matched to a gene. The CDR3 nucleotides read TGTGCCAGTAGCTATCTTGGACAGGGGTCCTACGAGCAGTACTTC. Its translation is CASSYLGQGSYEQYF. The full variable domain, rest sourced from reference TRBV19 and TRBJ2-7, is DGGITQSPKYLFRKEGQNVTLSCEQNLNHDAMYWYRQDPGQGLRLIYYSQIVNDFQKGDIAEGYSVSREKKESFPLTVTSAQKNPTAFYLCASSYLGQGSYEQYFGPGTRLTVT.

V is TRBV15 and J is TRBJ2-3; D is undetermined. Trimming took 3 bases from V and 2 from J, leaving 9 bases between them. CDR1 and CDR2 from the germline V gene are LNHNV and YYDKDF (reference sequence). The CDR3 runs to 14 residues. CDR3 sequence (DNA): TGTGCCACCAGCAGGTTTCCGGACACAGATACGCAGTATTTT. This encodes CATSRFPDTDTQYF. The whole variable domain, filled in from reference TRBV15 and TRBJ2-3, reads DAMVIQNPRYQVTQFGKPVTLSCSQTLNHNVMYWYQQKSSQAPKLLFHYYDKDFNNEADTPDNFQSRRPNTSFCFLDIRSPGLGDTAMYLCATSRFPDTDTQYFGPGTRLTVL.

This chain connects TRBV6-5 to TRBJ1-3; the D gene is possibly TRBD1 (6 bases). The V gene's germline CDR1 is MNHEY and CDR2 SVGAGI. Trimming stripped 10 bases from V and 4 bases from J, with 11 bases between. This CDR3 has 12 residues. The CDR3: CATETGGNTIYF. The DNA for the CDR3 is TGTGCCACCGAAACAGGGGGAAACACCATATATTTT.

The sample holds one count of this clone. This chain joins TRBV11-2 and TRBJ1-5; a weak D match, TRBD1 (5 bases). The CDR3 has 14 residues. V was pared by 5 bases and J by 4 bases, with 12 bases between. Germline V gene lookup returns CDR1 SGHAT and CDR2 FQNNGV. As DNA, the CDR3 is TGTGCCAGCAGCCCCTCTAGGGGTAATCAGCCCCAGCATTTT. It specifies CASSPSRGNQPQHF. The full variable domain, rest sourced from reference TRBV11-2 and TRBJ1-5, is EAGVAQSPRYKIIEKRQSVAFWCNPISGHATLYWYQQILGQGPKLLIQFQNNGVVDDSQLPKDRFSAERLKGVDSTLKIQPAKLEDSAVYLCASSPSRGNQPQHFGDGTRLSIL.

This chain joins TRBV19 and TRBJ2-5; 8 bases map to TRBD1. The CDR3 length is 15 residues. The ends lost 5 bases at V and 5 bases at J; junction bases unmatched: 10. The germline V gene encodes CDR1 LNHDA and CDR2 SQIVND (reference sequence). This CDR3 reads CASSPRQGRTETQYF. The CDR3 region has the DNA TGTGCCAGTAGTCCCCGACAGGGGAGGACGGAGACCCAGTACTTC.

The chain recombines TRBV9 with TRBJ2-7, with a possible D match to TRBD1 (6 bases). Trimming pared 0 bases from V and 5 bases from J, leaving 9 bases between. Germline V gene lookup returns CDR1 SGDLS and CDR2 YYNGEE. This CDR3 contains 13 residues. This CDR3 reads CASSVASGDEQYF. CDR3 nucleotides: TGTGCCAGCAGCGTAGCTTCAGGGGACGAGCAGTACTTC. The full variable domain, with the rest looked up from reference TRBV9 and TRBJ2-7, is DSGVTQTPKHLITATGQRVTLRCSPRSGDLSVYWYQQSLDQGLQFLIQYYNGEERAKGNILERFSAQQFPDLHSELNLSSLELGDSALYFCASSVASGDEQYFGPGTRLTVT.

This clone was seen a few times. The chain couples TRBV30 to TRBJ2-7; TRBD1 matches 7 bases. CDR3 size: 12 residues. J was trimmed by 2 bases and V by 5 bases; bases with no gene match: 3. The germline V gene encodes CDR1 GTSNPN and CDR2 SVGIG (reference sequence). CDR3 DNA: TGTGCCTGGGGGGACAGAGCCTACGAGCAGTACTTC. This gives the protein CAWGDRAYEQYF.

This chain connects TRBV4-1 to TRBJ1-6; D unresolved. From germline, CDR1 is MGHRA and CDR2 YSYEKL. The CDR3 covers 14 residues. Trimming took 0 bases from V and 13 from J, leaving 13 bases between them. CDR3 nucleotide sequence: TGCGCCAGCAGCCAAGAGTCTGTCGGGTTGCCCCTCCACTTT. This translates into CASSQESVGLPLHF.